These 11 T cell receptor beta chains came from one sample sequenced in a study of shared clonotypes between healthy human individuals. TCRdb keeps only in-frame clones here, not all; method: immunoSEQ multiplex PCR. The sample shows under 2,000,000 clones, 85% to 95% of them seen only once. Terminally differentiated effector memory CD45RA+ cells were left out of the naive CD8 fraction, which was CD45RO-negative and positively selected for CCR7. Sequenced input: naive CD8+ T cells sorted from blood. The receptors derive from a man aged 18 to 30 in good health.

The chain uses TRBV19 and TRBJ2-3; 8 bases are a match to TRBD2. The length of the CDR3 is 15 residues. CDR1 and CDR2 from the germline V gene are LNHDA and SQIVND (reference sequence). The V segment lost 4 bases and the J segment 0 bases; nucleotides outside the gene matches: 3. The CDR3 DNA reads TGTGCCAGTAGTACCACTAGCGGAAGCACAGATACGCAGTATTTT. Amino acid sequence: CASSTTSGSTDTQYF.

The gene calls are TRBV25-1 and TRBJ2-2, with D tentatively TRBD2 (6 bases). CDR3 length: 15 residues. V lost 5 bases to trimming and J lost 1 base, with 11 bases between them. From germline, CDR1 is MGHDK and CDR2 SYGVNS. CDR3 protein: CASSSPGGNTGELFF. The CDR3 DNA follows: TGTGCCAGCAGTTCACCCGGGGGGAACACCGGGGAGCTGTTTTTT.

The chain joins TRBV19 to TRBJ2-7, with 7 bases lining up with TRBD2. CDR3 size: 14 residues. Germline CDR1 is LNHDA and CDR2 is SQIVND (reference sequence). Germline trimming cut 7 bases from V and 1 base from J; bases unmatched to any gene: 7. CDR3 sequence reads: CASKAGRGSYEQYF. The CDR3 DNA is TGTGCCAGTAAGGCAGGGAGGGGTTCCTACGAGCAGTACTTC.

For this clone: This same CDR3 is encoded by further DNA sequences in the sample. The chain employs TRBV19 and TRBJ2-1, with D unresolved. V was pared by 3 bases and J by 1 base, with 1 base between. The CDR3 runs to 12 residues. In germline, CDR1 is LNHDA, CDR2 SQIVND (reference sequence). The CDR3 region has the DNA TGTGCCAGTAGTATTTCCTACAATGAGCAGTTCTTC. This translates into CASSISYNEQFF.

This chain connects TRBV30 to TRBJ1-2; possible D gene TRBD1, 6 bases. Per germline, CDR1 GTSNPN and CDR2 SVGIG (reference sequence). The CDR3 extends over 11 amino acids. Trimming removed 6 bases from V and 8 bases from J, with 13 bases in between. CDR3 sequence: CACTGTGGYTF. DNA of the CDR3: TGTGCCTGTACAGGGACGGGAGGCTACACCTTC.

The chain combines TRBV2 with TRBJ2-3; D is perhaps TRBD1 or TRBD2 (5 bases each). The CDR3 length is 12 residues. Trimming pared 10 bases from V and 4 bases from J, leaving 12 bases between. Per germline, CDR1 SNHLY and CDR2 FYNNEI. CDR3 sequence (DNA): TGTGCCACCCTCGGGGCGTCAGATACGCAGTATTTT. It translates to CATLGASDTQYF.

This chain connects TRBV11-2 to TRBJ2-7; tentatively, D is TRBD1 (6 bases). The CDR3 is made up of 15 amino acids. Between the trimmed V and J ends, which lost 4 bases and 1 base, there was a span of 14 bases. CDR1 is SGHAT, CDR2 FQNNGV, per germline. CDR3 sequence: CASSSSGTPSYEQYF. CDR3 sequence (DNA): TGTGCCAGCAGCTCATCCGGGACACCTTCCTACGAGCAGTACTTC. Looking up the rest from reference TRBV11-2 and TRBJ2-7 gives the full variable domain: EAGVAQSPRYKIIEKRQSVAFWCNPISGHATLYWYQQILGQGPKLLIQFQNNGVVDDSQLPKDRFSAERLKGVDSTLKIQPAKLEDSAVYLCASSSSGTPSYEQYFGPGTRLTVT.

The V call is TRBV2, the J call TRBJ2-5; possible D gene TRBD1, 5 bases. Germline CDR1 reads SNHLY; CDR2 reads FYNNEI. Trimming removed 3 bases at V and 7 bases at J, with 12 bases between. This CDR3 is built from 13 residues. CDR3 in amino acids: CASSEGLGSTQYF. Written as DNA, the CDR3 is TGTGCCAGCAGTGAGGGGCTAGGATCGACCCAGTACTTC.

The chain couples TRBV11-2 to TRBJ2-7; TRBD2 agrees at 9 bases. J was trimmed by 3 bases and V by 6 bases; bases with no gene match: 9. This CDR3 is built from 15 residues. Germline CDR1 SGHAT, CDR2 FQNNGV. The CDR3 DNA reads TGTGCCAGCAGTCCTCTAGCGGGGCCGGTCTACGAGCAGTACTTC. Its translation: CASSPLAGPVYEQYF. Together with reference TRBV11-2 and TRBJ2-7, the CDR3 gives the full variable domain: EAGVAQSPRYKIIEKRQSVAFWCNPISGHATLYWYQQILGQGPKLLIQFQNNGVVDDSQLPKDRFSAERLKGVDSTLKIQPAKLEDSAVYLCASSPLAGPVYEQYFGPGTRLTVT.

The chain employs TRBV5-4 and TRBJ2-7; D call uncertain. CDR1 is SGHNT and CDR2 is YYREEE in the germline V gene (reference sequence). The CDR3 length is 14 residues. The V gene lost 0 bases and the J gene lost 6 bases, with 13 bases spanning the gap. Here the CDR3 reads CASSLGLEWSEQYF. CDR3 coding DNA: TGTGCCAGCAGCTTGGGACTCGAATGGTCCGAGCAGTACTTC.

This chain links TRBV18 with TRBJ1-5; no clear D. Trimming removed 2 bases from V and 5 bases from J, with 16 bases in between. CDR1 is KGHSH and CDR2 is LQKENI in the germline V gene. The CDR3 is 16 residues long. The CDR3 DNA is TGTGCCAGCTCACCAGAAGGAGCAGGCTGGGATCAGCCCCAGCATTTT. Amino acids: CASSPEGAGWDQPQHF.